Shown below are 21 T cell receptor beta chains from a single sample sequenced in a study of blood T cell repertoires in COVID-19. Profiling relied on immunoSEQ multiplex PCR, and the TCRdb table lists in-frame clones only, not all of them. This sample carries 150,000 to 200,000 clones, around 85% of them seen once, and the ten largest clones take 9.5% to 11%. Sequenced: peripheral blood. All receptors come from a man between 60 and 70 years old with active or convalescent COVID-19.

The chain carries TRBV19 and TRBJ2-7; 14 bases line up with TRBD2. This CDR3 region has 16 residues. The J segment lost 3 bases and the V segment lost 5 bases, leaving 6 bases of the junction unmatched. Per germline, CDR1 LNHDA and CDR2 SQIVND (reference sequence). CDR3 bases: TGTGCCAGTAGTGCCGGACTAGCGGGGGGAGTCTACGAGCAGTACTTC. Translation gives CASSAGLAGGVYEQYF.

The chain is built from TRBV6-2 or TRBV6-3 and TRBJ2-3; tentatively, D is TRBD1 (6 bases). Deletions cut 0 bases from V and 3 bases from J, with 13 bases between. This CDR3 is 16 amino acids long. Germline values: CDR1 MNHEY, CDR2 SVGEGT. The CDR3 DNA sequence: TGTGCCAGCAGTTACTCGAGGGGGTTGGCGACAGATACGCAGTATTTT. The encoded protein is CASSYSRGLATDTQYF.

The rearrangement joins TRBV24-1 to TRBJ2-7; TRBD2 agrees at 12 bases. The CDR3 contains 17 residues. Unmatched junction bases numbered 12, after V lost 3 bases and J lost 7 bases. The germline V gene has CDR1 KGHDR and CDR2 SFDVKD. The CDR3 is CATSDRSSGGVLEEQYF. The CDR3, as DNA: TGTGCCACCAGTGATCGATCTAGCGGGGGGGTGTTAGAGGAGCAGTACTTC.

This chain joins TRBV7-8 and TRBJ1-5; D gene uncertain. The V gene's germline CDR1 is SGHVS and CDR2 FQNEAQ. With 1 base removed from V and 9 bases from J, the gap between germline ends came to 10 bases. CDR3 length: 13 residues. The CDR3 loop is CASSLDGPLPQHF. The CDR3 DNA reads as TGTGCCAGCAGCTTAGACGGTCCGTTGCCCCAGCATTTT.

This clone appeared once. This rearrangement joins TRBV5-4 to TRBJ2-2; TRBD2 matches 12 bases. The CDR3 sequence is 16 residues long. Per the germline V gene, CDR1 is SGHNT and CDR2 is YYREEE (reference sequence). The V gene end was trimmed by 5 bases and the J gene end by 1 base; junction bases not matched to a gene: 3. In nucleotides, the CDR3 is TGTGCCAGCAGTTCGGGACTAGCGGGGAACACCGGGGAGCTGTTTTTT. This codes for CASSSGLAGNTGELFF.

The CDR3 nucleotides read TGCGCCAGCGGGGCATCTGCTAATGAAAAACTGTTTTTT. It yields the protein CASGASANEKLFF. V and J are TRBV5-1 and TRBJ1-4, with D perhaps TRBD1 (5 bases). The germline V gene has CDR1 SGHRS and CDR2 YFSETQ. Trimming left V 7 bases short and J 3 bases short, with 10 bases between. The CDR3 runs 13 residues.

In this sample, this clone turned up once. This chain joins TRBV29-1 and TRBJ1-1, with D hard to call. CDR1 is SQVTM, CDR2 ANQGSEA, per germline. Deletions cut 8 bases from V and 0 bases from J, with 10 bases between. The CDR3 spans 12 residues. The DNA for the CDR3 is TGCAGCACCCTACAGATGAACACTGAAGCTTTCTTT. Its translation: CSTLQMNTEAFF.

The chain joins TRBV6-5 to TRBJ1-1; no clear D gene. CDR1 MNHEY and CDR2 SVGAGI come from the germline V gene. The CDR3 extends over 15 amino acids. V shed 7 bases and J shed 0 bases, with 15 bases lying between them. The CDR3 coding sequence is TGTGCCAGCACCCCCGTTCAGGTGATGAACACTGAAGCTTTCTTT. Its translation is CASTPVQVMNTEAFF.

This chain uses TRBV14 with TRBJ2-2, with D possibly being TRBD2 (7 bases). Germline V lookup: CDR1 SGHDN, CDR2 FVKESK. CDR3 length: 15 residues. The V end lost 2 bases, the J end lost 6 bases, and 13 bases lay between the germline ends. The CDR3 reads CASSQSAGAAGELFF. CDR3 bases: TGTGCCAGCAGCCAATCGGCGGGGGCCGCCGGGGAGCTGTTTTTT.

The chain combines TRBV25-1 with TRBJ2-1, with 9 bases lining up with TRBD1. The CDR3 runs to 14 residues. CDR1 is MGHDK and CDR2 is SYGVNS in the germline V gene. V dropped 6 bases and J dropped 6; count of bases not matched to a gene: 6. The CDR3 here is CASRVQGAGNEQFF. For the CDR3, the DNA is TGTGCCAGCAGGGTACAGGGGGCCGGCAATGAGCAGTTCTTC.

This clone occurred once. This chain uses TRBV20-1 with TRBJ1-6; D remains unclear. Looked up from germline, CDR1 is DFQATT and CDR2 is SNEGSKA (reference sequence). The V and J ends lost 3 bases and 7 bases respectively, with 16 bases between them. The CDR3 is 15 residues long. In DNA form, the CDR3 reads TGCAGTGCTAGTCGGGATTGGGGAAGCAATTCACCCCTCCACTTT. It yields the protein CSASRDWGSNSPLHF.

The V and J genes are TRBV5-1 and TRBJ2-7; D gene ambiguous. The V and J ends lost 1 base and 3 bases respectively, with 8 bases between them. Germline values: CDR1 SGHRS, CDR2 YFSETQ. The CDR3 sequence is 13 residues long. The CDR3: CASSLYLGYEQYF. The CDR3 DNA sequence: TGCGCCAGCAGCTTGTACCTAGGCTACGAGCAGTACTTC.

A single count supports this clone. The DNA for the CDR3 is TGCGCCAGCAGCTTAGATCCGGGAGCCTACGATGGCTACACCTTC. Translation gives CASSLDPGAYDGYTF. The chain joins TRBV5-1 to TRBJ1-2; D remains unclear. Trimming pared 2 bases from V and 6 bases from J, leaving 17 bases between. Germline CDR1 is SGHRS and CDR2 is YFSETQ. The CDR3 has 15 residues.

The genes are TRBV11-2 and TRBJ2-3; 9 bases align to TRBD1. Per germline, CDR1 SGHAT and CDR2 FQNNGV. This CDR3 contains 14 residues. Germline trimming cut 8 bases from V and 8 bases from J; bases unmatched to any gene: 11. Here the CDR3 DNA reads TGTGCCAGCGGCCCCTGGGACAGGGCGCGTACGCAGTATTTT. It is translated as CASGPWDRARTQYF.

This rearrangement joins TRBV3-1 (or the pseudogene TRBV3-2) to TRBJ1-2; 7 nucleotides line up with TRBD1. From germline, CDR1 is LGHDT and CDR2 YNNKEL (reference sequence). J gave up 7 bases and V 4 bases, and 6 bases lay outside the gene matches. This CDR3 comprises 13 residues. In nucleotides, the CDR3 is TGTGCCAGCAGCCTCGGACAGGTTGGTGGCTACACCTTC. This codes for CASSLGQVGGYTF.

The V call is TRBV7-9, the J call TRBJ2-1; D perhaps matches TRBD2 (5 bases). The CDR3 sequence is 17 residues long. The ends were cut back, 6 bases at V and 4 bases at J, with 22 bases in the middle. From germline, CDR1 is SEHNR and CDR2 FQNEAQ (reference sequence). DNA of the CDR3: TGTGCCAGCAGTCGACCGAGGGTGTCAGATACTTACAATGAGCAGTTCTTC. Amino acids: CASSRPRVSDTYNEQFF.

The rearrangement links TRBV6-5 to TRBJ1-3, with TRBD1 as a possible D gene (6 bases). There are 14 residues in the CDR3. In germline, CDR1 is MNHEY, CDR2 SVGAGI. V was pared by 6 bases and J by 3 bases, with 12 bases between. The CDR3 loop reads CASSRDIRGNTIYF. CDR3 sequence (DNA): TGTGCCAGCAGCAGGGACATCCGTGGAAACACCATATATTTT.

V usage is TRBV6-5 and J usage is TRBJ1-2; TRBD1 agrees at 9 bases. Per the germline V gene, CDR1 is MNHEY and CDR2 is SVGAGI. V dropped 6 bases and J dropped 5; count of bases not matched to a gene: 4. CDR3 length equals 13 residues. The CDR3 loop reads CASRQGASYGYTF. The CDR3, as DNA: TGTGCCAGCAGACAGGGGGCTAGTTATGGCTACACCTTC.

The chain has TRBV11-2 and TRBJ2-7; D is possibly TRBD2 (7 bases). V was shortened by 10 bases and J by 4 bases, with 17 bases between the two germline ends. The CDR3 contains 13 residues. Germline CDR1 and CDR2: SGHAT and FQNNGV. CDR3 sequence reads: CATTRGGEYEQYF. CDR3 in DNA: TGTGCCACCACGAGAGGGGGGGAATACGAGCAGTACTTC.

The CDR3 DNA reads TGTGCCAGCAGACTAGCGGGGTGGACAGATACGCAGTATTTT. Translated, it gives CASRLAGWTDTQYF. The rearrangement uses TRBV7-3 and TRBJ2-3, with TRBD2 identical over 10 bases. The CDR3 runs to 14 residues. J lost 3 bases, V lost 6 bases, and 3 bases had no gene match. Germline assignment: CDR1 SGHTA and CDR2 FQGTGA.

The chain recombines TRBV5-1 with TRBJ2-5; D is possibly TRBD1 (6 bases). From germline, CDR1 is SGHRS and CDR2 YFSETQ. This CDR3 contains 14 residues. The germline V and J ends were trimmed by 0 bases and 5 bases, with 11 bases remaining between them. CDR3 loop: CASSLGRGLETQYF. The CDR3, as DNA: TGCGCCAGCAGCTTGGGTAGGGGGTTGGAGACCCAGTACTTC.